The T cell receptor beta chain under discussion was sequenced for a study of CD4 T cells in relation to SARS-CoV-2 and coronaviruses (dated by TCRdb to about 2021). Looking at the study overall: In the ViraFEST assay, PBMCs were grown with antigen for approximately 9 days, and TCR beta CDR3s were then sequenced to identify antigen-specific clonal expansions. The negative reference condition was either a culture with an HIV-1 Nef peptide pool or a culture with no peptide. Memory CD4+ T cell crossreactivity between SARS-CoV-2 and common cold coronavirus spike proteins was assessed at the TCR clonotype level in the study. The Adaptive Biotechnologies TCR-sequencing kit was used to sequence samples from a few pre-COVID donors and the naive versus memory experiments, whereas other data were Illumina-based. Using patient-derived lymphoblastoid cell lines, the shared crossreactive spike epitopes were mapped to their HLA restriction. Expansion assays from other donors in the study were sequenced with a different, Illumina-based TCR-beta assay. Findings and caveats that apply to the study as a whole: Small numbers of patients and of tested TCRs limited the study. Crossreactivity analysis was centred on spike protein, so crossreactivity against other viral proteins was not assessed. Pre-pandemic and post-infection samples were not both contributed by any donor, so tracing of the source of pre-existing responses was limited. Memory CD4+ clonotypes crossrecognizing SARS-CoV-2 and at least one common cold coronavirus spike were found in approximately 65% of donors. Compared with monoreactive clones, crossreactive clones had significantly weaker SARS-CoV-2-driven expansion, a result consistent with antigenic imprinting.

CD4+ T cells from unexposed donors were collected before the COVID-19 pandemic (2011-2018). The EasySep CD4+ T cell isolation kit was used to isolate CD4+ T cells once the cultures had run for roughly eleven days. As far as cell numbers permitted, CD4+ T cells from unexposed donors were tested for reactivity against SARS-CoV-2 S and N as well as four spike pools from common cold coronaviruses. Approximately 2.1 million PBMCs per well were cultured in IMDM with approximately 4.5% human AB serum and roughly 10 IU/ml IL-2. Half of the culture medium was replaced with fresh IL-2-containing medium on days 3 and 7. In general, every peptide culture condition was set up in three replicate wells. Leukapheresis product for the unexposed donors was bought commercially. Ficoll-Paque PLUS gradient centrifugation was used to isolate PBMCs from leukapheresis product or whole blood. PBMCs were either cryopreserved at -140°C or used fresh in the expansion assay. The QIAamp Micro DNA Kit was used to extract genomic DNA from the CD4+ T cells.

Of note for this clone: No cognate antigen has been identified for it. The record has no base qualities; no much larger clone is one base away.

Library preparation employed the immunoSEQ multiplex PCR assay. In the paper's pipeline: Preprocessing removed nonproductive sequences and CDR3s not starting with C, not ending with F or W, or shorter than 7 amino acids. The MANAFEST web app identified antigen-specific clonotypes based on expansion compared with the reference and other culture wells. A clone was considered positive if the clone showed significant expansion compared with the reference culture in 2 of 3 replicate wells at an FDR below 0.05. For a clone to be considered positive, significant expansion relative to all other tandem wells and an odds ratio above 5 were also required. After three terminal residues were trimmed from each end, CDR3 homology was quantified as pairwise Levenshtein distance using the stringdist R package. TCRdb carries this immuneACCESS record with in-frame sequences only. Its versions omit some clonotypes, under half of them owing to an unresolved V gene in the studies checked, with the rest unexplained. V, J and clone size were drawn from that table, and D and trimming were deduced from the DNA. The sample table lists approximately 20,000 clones, over 65% of them with a count of one. The ten biggest clones cover roughly 17% of the sample.

Material for sequencing was CD4+ T cells from PBMCs, cultured in vitro. The TCR comes from a human donor in good health.

The DNA is TGTGCCAGCAGCACTGTGGGGAGGGCCGGCACTGAAGCTTTCTTT. Its amino acids are CASSTVGRAGTEAFF. The rearranged segments are TRBV27 and TRBJ1-1, with the D gene not confidently named. From cysteine to phenylalanine, the CDR3 is 15 amino acids long. This entry keeps only the CDR3 DNA: 45 bases, framed from base 1. Taken from the germline V gene (reference sequence), the CDR1 and CDR2 loops are MNHEY and SMNVEV. The trim is 6 bases for V and 4 bases for J, with a gap of 18 bases between the germline ends.